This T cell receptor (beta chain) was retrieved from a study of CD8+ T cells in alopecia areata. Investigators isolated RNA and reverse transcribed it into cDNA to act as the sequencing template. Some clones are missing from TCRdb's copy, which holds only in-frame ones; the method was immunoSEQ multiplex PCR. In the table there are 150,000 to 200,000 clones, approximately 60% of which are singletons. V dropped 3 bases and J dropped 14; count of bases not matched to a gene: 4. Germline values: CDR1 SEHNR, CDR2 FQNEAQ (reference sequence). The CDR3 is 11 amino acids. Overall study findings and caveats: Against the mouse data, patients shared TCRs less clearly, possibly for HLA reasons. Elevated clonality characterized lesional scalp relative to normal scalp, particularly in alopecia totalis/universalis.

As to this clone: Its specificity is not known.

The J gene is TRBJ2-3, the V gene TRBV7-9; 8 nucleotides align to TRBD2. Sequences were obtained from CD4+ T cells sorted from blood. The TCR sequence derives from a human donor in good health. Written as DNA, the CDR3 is TGTGCCAGCAGCTTGAGCGGGAGCAGGTATTTT. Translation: CASSLSGSRYF.